This T cell receptor beta chain was captured in a study of T cells after yellow fever vaccination. Turning to the study itself: The SMART-Seq v4 Ultra Low Input method served to prepare the low-cell-number fractions.

This clonotype was picked up many times. No antigen is known for it. Study observations and caveats: Researchers cautioned that FACS-sorted repertoires could harbor abundant clonotypes contaminating from the bulk population. The secondary response was weaker, and its peak arrived faster, on day 5 versus 15.

5'RACE template switching added a universal primer site and UMIs to TCR cDNA. TCRdb analysed the 5' RACE reads with MiXCR anew, one entry per CDR3 protein. The table shows about 210,000 distinct CDR3 sequences, with about 3% occurring only once. V dropped 0 bases and J dropped 4 bases, with 9 bases sitting between them. Per the germline V gene, CDR1 is WSHSY and CDR2 is SAAADI. This CDR3 has 14 amino acids. The source was CD4+ T cells sorted from PBMCs, collected 10 days after the yellow fever booster vaccination. The sequence was obtained from a man aged 18 to 29 who received the YFV17D yellow fever vaccine. The chain uses TRBV10-2 and TRBJ1-1; the D gene is possibly TRBD1 (5 bases). The chain's CDR3 is CASSESTQGTEAFF. In DNA, the CDR3 is TGCGCCAGCAGTGAGTCGACGCAGGGCACTGAAGCTTTCTTT.